This T cell receptor (beta chain) was documented in a study of identical twins (dated by TCRdb to about 2016). For context, the study as a whole: To test whether fetal clonotypes persist, this study deep-sequenced TCR alpha and beta repertoires from monozygotic twins, from unrelated adults of various ages, and from cord blood. Replicate twin experiments were performed at different times using different library preparation protocols to rule out contamination.

This clonotype was observed a handful of times. Its specific antigen is unknown. No qualities accompany the bases; no much larger clone lies one base away. V is cut by 8 bases and J by 5 bases, and the space between the germline ends is 13 bases. The CDR3 covers 13 residues, taking in both the cysteine and the phenylalanine. Left in the record is the CDR3 DNA by itself, 39 bases read in frame from the first base. Library method: 5' RACE. TCRdb names Illumina HiSeq 2000 as the instrument used. A universal primer binding site was introduced by template switching, and a unique molecular identifier was present in the final cDNA, enabling accurate counting of TCR cDNA molecules. Specific primers in the conserved constant-segment region were used to synthesize first-strand cDNA for TCR alpha and beta chains. Each cDNA library was double barcoded, with a SMART-Mk sample barcode plus Illumina barcodes, to control for contamination. Two successive PCR steps introduced TruSeq adapter sequences along with Illumina sample barcodes. TCR alpha and beta cDNA libraries were sequenced on the Illumina HiSeq platform with custom primers. Per the original workflow: MiGEC was used to process raw reads and extract unique molecular identifiers, and MiXCR was used to find CDR3 positions. For each individual, recombination models were inferred using an EM algorithm with the repgenHMM and IGoR tools. Shared clonotypes were analyzed with the tcR package in R, and sharing was normalized by the product of cloneset sizes. Out-of-frame nonproductive sequences were analyzed to study raw recombination free of thymic and clonal selection effects. TCRdb applied fastp at Q25 and MiXCR to the public reads, then kept only in-frame beta chains. Each entry is one CDR3 protein sequence, shown with its most common DNA and genes. The V and J calls come from TCRdb's annotation, not from the publication. For this sample the table gives about 260,000 distinct CDR3 sequences, of which roughly 7% were detected only once. The top ten hold approximately 3.6% of the sample.

General study outcomes and caveats: Conclusions relied on cross-sectional statistical analysis, since the same donors could not be followed over many years. Fewer insertions were carried by abundant cord blood beta clonotypes; a weaker similar trend was observed in young adult naive repertoires, while no such trend was observed in memory repertoires. In beta out-of-frame sequences, excess twin sharing was weaker, because having fewer shared sequences lowered the signal-to-noise ratio. Compared with coincidental sharing between unrelated individuals, an excess of low generation-probability sequences was observed among out-of-frame TCR alpha sequences shared between twins. Zero-insertion analyses could be partly confounded by invariant T cells such as MAIT and iNKT, although diverse VJ usage argued against such confounding for most clonotypes. Out-of-frame TCR alpha sharing in monozygotic twins was systematically underestimated by recombination models, whereas sharing between unrelated individuals was in agreement with the recombination models.

Every donor in the study was a healthy Caucasian. Three pairs of female monozygotic twins, all aged roughly 18 to 29 years, made up the twin cohort. Miltenyi CD45RO+ enrichment and human naive T-cell isolation kits were used to isolate memory (CD45RO+) and naive T cells from PBMC. These data were likewise used in another study, on yellow fever vaccine responses in identical twins. From the second report: The T cell response to vaccination in identical twins was reported by the authors to appear partly convergent and partly personalized. In the study, vaccine-responding T cell clones were precisely tracked in identical twins.

Sequencing was carried out using memory (CD45RO+) T cells sorted from blood. The cell subset or site label, as the study defines it: CD45RO+ enriched T cells. The receptor's source is a woman under 30 in good health. This receptor chain uses TRBV12-3 or TRBV12-4 and TRBJ1-5; the D gene is perhaps TRBD1, on 6 matching bases. The CDR3 sequence is CASLRGLDQPQHF. The bases are TGTGCCAGCCTAAGGGGGTTGGATCAGCCCCAGCATTTT.